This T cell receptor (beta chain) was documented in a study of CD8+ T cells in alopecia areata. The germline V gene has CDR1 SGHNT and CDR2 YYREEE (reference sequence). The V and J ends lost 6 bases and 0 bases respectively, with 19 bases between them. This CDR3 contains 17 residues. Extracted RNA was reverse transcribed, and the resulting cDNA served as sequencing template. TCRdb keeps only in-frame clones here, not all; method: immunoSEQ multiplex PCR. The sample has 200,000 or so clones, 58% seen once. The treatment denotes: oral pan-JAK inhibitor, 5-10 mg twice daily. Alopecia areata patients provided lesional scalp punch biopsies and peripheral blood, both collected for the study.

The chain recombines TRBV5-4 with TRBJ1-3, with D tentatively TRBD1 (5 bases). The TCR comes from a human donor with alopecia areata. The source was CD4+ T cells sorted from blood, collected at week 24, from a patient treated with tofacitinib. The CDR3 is CASTRGGVPSSGNTIYF. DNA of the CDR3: TGTGCCAGCACCCGGGGAGGGGTCCCCTCCTCTGGAAACACCATATATTTT.